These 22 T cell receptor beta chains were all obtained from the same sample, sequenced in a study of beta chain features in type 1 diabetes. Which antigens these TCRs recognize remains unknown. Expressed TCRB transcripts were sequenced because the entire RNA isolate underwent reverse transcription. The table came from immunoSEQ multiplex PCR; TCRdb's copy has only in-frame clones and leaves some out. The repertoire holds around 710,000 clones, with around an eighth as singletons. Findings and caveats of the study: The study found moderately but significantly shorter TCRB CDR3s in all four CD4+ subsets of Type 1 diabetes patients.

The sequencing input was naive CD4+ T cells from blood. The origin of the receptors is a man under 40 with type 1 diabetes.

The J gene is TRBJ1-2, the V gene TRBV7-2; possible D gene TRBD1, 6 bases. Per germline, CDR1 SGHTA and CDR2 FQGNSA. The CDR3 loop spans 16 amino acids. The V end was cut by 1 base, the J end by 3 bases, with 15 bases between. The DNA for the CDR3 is TGTGCCAGCAGCTTAGAGGGGGGTCCATCGTACTATGGCTACACCTTC. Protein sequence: CASSLEGGPSYYGYTF.

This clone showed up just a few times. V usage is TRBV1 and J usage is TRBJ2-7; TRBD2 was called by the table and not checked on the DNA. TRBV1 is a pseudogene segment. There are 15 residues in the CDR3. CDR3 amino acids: CTSRSSAGALYEQYF. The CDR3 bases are TGCACCAGCAGGTCCTCAGCGGGGGCTCTTTACGAGCAGTACTTC.

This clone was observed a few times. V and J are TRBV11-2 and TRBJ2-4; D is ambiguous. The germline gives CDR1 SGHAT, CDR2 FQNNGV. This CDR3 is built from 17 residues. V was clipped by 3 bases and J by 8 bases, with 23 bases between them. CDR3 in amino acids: CASSLYISPLTSDIQYF. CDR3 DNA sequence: TGTGCCAGCAGCTTGTACATCTCTCCGTTAACCTCGGACATTCAGTACTTC.

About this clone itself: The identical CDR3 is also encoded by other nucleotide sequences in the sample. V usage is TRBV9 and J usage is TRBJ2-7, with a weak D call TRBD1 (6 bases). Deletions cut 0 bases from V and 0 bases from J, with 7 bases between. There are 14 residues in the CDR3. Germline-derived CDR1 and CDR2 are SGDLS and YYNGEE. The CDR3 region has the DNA TGTGCCAGCAGCGTAGGACAGGCCTCCTACGAGCAGTACTTC. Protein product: CASSVGQASYEQYF.

Here the CDR3 DNA reads TGTGCCAGCAGCATGGCGGAGACTGAAGCTTTCTTT. It specifies CASSMAETEAFF. The rearrangement links TRBV7-9 to TRBJ1-1; the D is unclear. This CDR3 is 12 amino acids long. Trimming took off 5 bases at V and 5 bases at J, with 9 bases between the two ends. The germline gives CDR1 SEHNR, CDR2 FQNEAQ (reference sequence).

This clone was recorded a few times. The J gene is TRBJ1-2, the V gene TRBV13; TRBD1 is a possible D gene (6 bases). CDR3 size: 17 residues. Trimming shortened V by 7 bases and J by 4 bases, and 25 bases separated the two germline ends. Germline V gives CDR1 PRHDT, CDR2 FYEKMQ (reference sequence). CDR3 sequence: CASTIRGVGRGLYGYTF. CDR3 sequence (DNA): TGTGCCAGCACTATAAGAGGGGTTGGCAGGGGACTCTATGGCTACACCTTC.

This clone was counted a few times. The CDR3 protein is CASSYSRGSEKLFF. The CDR3 DNA follows: TGTGCCAGCAGTTACTCGAGAGGAAGCGAAAAACTGTTTTTT. The chain is built from TRBV6-5 and TRBJ1-4, with no clear D. V was clipped by 0 bases and J by 8 bases, with 10 bases between them. Germline V gene sequence: CDR1 MNHEY, CDR2 SVGAGI. The CDR3 runs to 14 residues.

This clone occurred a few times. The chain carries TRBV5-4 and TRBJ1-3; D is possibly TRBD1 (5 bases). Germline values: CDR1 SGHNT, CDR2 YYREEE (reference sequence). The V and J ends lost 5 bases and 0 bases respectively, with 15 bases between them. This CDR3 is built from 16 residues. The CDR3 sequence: CASSQVGGSSGNTIYF. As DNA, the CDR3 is TGTGCCAGCAGTCAGGTCGGGGGATCCTCTGGAAACACCATATATTTT.

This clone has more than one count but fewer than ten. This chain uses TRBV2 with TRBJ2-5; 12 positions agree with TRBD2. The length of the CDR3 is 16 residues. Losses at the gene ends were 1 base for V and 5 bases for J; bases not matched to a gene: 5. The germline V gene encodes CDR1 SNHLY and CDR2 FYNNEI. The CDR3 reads CASSEGSSGGAETQYF. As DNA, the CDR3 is TGTGCCAGCAGTGAAGGTTCTAGCGGGGGGGCGGAGACCCAGTACTTC.

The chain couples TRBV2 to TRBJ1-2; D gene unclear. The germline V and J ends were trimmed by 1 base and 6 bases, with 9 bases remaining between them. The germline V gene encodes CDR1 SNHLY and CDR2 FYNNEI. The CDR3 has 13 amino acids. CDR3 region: CASSEEKRDGYTF. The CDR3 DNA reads TGTGCCAGCAGTGAAGAGAAACGGGATGGCTACACCTTC.

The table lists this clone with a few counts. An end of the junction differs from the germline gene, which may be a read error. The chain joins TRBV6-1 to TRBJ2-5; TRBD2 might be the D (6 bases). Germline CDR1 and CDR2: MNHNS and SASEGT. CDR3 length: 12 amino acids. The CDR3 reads CASSEARDAGNF. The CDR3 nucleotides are TGTGCCAGCAGTGAAGCGCGGGACGCGGGAAACTTC.

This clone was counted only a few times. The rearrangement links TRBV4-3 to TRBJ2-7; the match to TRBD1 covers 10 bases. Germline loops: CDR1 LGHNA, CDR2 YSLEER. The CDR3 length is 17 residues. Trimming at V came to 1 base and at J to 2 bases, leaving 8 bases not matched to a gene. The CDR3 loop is CASSQATGQGVTYEQYF. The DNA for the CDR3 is TGCGCCAGCAGCCAAGCGACTGGACAGGGGGTTACCTACGAGCAGTACTTC.

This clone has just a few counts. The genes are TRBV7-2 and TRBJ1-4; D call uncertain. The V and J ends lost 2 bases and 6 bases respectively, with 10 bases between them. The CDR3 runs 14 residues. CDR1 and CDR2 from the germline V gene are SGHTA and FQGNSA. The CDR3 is CASSLYATDEKLFF. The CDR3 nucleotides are TGTGCCAGCAGCTTATACGCTACGGATGAAAAACTGTTTTTT.

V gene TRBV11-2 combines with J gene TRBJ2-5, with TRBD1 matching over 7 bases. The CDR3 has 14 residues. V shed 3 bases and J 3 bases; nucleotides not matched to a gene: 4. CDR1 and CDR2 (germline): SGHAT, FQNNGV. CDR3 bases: TGTGCCAGCAGCTTCGTGACAGGGAAAGAGACCCAGTACTTC. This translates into CASSFVTGKETQYF.

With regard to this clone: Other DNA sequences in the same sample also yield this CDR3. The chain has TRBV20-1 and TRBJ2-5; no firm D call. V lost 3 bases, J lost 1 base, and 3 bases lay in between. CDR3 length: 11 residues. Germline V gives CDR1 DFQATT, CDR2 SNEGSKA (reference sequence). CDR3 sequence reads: CSARSQETQYF. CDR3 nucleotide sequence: TGCAGTGCTAGGAGCCAAGAGACCCAGTACTTC.

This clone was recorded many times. The CDR3 region has the DNA TGTGCCAGTCTAAAAGGGGACTCCTACAATGAGCAGTTCTTC. It codes for CASLKGDSYNEQFF. The rearrangement joins TRBV7-2 to TRBJ2-1; possibly TRBD1 for D (5 bases). This CDR3 region has 14 residues. V was trimmed by 9 bases and J by 0 bases, leaving 12 bases between them. From germline, CDR1 is SGHTA and CDR2 FQGNSA.

The CDR3 is CASSQDRGNTEAFF. CDR3 DNA: TGTGCCAGCAGCCAGGACAGAGGAAACACTGAAGCTTTCTTT. The chain has TRBV7-3 and TRBJ1-1; D is perhaps TRBD1 (6 bases). The V end lost 5 bases, the J end lost 2 bases, and 12 bases lay between the germline ends. CDR3 length: 14 amino acids. Germline CDR1 is SGHTA and CDR2 is FQGTGA.

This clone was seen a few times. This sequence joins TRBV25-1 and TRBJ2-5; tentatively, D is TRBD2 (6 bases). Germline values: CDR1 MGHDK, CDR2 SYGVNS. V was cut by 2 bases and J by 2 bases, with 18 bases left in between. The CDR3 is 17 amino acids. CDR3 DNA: TGTGCCAGCAGTGAAGACTACGGCGGGGACTTACAAGAGACCCAGTACTTC. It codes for CASSEDYGGDLQETQYF.

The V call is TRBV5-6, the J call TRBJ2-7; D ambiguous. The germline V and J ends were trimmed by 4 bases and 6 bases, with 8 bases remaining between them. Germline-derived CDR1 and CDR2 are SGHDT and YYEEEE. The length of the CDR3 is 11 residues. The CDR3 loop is CASSARREQYF. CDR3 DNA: TGTGCCAGCAGCGCCCGTCGCGAGCAGTACTTC. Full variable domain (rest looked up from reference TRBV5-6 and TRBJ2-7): DAGVTQSPTHLIKTRGQQVTLRCSPKSGHDTVSWYQQALGQGPQFIFQYYEEEERQRGNFPDRFSGHQFPNYSSELNVNALLLGDSALYLCASSARREQYFGPGTRLTVT.

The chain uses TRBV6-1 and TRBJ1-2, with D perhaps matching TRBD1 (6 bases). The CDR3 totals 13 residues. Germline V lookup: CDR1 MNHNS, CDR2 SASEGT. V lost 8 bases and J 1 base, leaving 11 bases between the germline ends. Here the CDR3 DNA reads TGTGCCAGCGAGAGGGACATTAACTATGGCTACACCTTC. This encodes CASERDINYGYTF.

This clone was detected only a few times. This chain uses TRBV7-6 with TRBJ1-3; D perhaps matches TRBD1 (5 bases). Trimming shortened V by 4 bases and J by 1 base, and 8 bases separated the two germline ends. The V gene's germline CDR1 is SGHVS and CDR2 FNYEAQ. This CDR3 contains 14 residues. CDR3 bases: TGTGCCAGCAGCTACACAGGATCTGGAAACACCATATATTTT. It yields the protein CASSYTGSGNTIYF.

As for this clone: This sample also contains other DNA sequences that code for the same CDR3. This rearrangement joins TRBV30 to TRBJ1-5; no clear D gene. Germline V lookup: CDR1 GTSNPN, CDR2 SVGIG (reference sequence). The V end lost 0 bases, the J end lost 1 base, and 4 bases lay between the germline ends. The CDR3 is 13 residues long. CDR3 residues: CAWSVQSNQPQHF. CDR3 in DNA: TGTGCCTGGAGTGTTCAGAGCAATCAGCCCCAGCATTTT. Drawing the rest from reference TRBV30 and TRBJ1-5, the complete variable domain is SQTIHQWPATLVQPVGSPLSLECTVEGTSNPNLYWYRQAAGRGLQLLFYSVGIGQISSEVPQNLSASRPQDRQFILSSKKLLLSDSGFYLCAWSVQSNQPQHFGDGTRLSIL.